One and the same sample provided the 30 T cell receptor beta chains below, sequenced in a study of cytomegalovirus exposure and HLA in healthy donors. In the PCR, 60 Vbeta and 13 Jbeta primers were used. Only in-frame clones appear in the TCRdb table, and some are missing; sequencing was by immunoSEQ multiplex PCR. In the table there are under 200,000 clones, almost 80% of which are singletons. The sample consisted of PBMCs. The source is a man over 45 in good health and CMV-seropositive.

This chain joins TRBV25-1 and TRBJ1-2; a possible D gene is TRBD1 (6 bases). Germline V gene sequence: CDR1 MGHDK, CDR2 SYGVNS. CDR3 length: 16 residues. V was trimmed by 3 bases and J by 7 bases, leaving 21 bases between them. CDR3: CASSEDRIISLTGYTF. As DNA, the CDR3 is TGTGCCAGCAGTGAGGACAGAATTATCTCCCTGACTGGCTACACCTTC.

The chain links TRBV12-5 to TRBJ2-7, with 7 bases identical to TRBD1. CDR3 size: 12 residues. Germline V gives CDR1 LGHNT, CDR2 FRNRAP. V lost 10 bases to trimming and J lost 5 bases; unmatched junction nucleotides: 8. The CDR3 DNA follows: TGTGCTACCCGACAGGGTTGGGACGAGCAGTACGTC. Translating it yields CATRQGWDEQYV.

V usage is TRBV7-9 and J usage is TRBJ2-3; TRBD2 agrees at 7 bases. The CDR3 contains 14 residues. V lost 5 bases to trimming and J lost 0 bases; unmatched junction nucleotides: 2. Germline CDR1 SEHNR, CDR2 FQNEAQ (reference sequence). The DNA of the CDR3 is TGTGCCAGCAGCCGGACTAGAAGCACAGATACGCAGTATTTT. It encodes CASSRTRSTDTQYF.

The CDR3 region is CAARGGNYGYTF. DNA for the CDR3: TGTGCCGCCAGGGGTGGTAACTATGGCTACACCTTC. The V gene is TRBV6-6, the J gene TRBJ1-2; D is possibly TRBD1 (6 bases). Germline V CDR1 and CDR2: MNHNY, SVGAGI (reference sequence). This CDR3 is built from 12 residues. V dropped 11 bases and J dropped 1 base, with 11 bases sitting between them.

This clone was seen once. V and J are TRBV4-3 and TRBJ1-5; 7 bases map to TRBD1. This CDR3 has 20 amino acids. CDR1 is LGHNA, CDR2 YSLEER, per germline. Losses at the gene ends were 1 base for V and 0 bases for J; bases not matched to a gene: 15. This CDR3 reads CASSQVVVLGTEYSNQPQHF. The CDR3 DNA reads TGCGCCAGCAGCCAAGTCGTCGTATTAGGGACAGAATATAGCAATCAGCCCCAGCATTTT.

This clone has only a few counts. The chain uses TRBV2 and TRBJ2-1; the D gene is possibly TRBD1 (6 bases). V shed 4 bases and J shed 10 bases, with 14 bases lying between them. From germline, CDR1 is SNHLY and CDR2 FYNNEI. The CDR3 has 13 amino acids. CDR3 coding DNA: TGTGCCAGCAGTGCGACAGGTCTCGTCGAGCAGTTCTTC. Amino acid sequence: CASSATGLVEQFF.

The chain is built from TRBV7-2 and TRBJ2-2, with D possibly matching TRBD1 (5 bases). The CDR3 consists of 15 residues. The germline V gene encodes CDR1 SGHTA and CDR2 FQGNSA. The V and J ends lost 4 bases and 3 bases respectively, with 12 bases between them. The CDR3 protein is CASSSRQRDTGELFF. DNA for the CDR3: TGTGCCAGCAGCTCCCGACAGCGAGACACCGGGGAGCTGTTTTTT. Filled out from reference TRBV7-2 and TRBJ2-2, the complete variable domain reads GAGVSQSPSNKVTEKGKDVELRCDPISGHTALYWYRQSLGQGLEFLIYFQGNSAPDKSGLPSDRFSAERTGGSVSTLTIQRTQQEDSAVYLCASSSRQRDTGELFFGEGSRLTVL.

The chain links TRBV27 to TRBJ1-1; a weak D match, TRBD1 (6 bases). V dropped 4 bases and J dropped 1 base, with 13 bases sitting between them. Germline values: CDR1 MNHEY, CDR2 SMNVEV (reference sequence). The CDR3 is made up of 15 amino acids. DNA for the CDR3: TGTGCCAGCAGTTACCGGGGGGCATCGAACACTGAAGCTTTCTTT. Translation gives CASSYRGASNTEAFF.

The chain has TRBV28 and TRBJ2-7, with D possibly TRBD1 on 6 matching bases. Germline V gene data show CDR1 as MDHEN and CDR2 as SYDVKM. The V gene lost 3 bases and the J gene lost 3 bases, with 15 bases spanning the gap. The CDR3 covers 15 residues. As DNA, the CDR3 is TGTGCCAGCAGTTTGGGTGGGGGCCACTACTACGAGCAGTACTTC. Amino acids: CASSLGGGHYYEQYF.

This chain connects TRBV5-1 to TRBJ1-2, with D possibly TRBD1 on 6 matching bases. V was trimmed by 4 bases and J by 6 bases, leaving 22 bases between them. The CDR3 has 16 amino acids. The germline V gene has CDR1 SGHRS and CDR2 YFSETQ. The CDR3 nucleotides read TGCGCCAGCAGCGAAGACAGGAGGACTTATGAGCATGGCTACACCTTC. Its translation is CASSEDRRTYEHGYTF.

This chain uses TRBV28 with TRBJ2-1, with 14 bases lining up with TRBD2. J gave up 7 bases and V 5 bases, and 7 bases lay outside the gene matches. The V gene's germline CDR1 is MDHEN and CDR2 SYDVKM. This CDR3 is built from 16 residues. This CDR3 reads CASSPRLAGGMNEQFF. The CDR3 DNA reads as TGTGCCAGCAGTCCCCGACTAGCGGGGGGGATGAATGAGCAGTTCTTC.

The gene calls are TRBV2 and TRBJ2-5; 7 nucleotides agree with TRBD2. In germline, CDR1 is SNHLY, CDR2 FYNNEI. V shed 7 bases and J 5 bases; nucleotides not matched to a gene: 7. This CDR3 has 13 amino acids. In DNA, the CDR3 is TGTGCCAGCAAAGGCGGGGGATCCGAGACCCAGTACTTC. It translates to CASKGGGSETQYF.

The chain joins TRBV18 to TRBJ2-3; D perhaps matches TRBD1 (5 bases). Looked up from germline, CDR1 is KGHSH and CDR2 is LQKENI. V lost 3 bases and J lost 1, with 8 bases in between. This CDR3 has 14 residues. The CDR3 sequence: CASSPRQRTDTQYF. The CDR3 nucleotides are TGTGCCAGCTCACCCCGACAGCGCACAGATACGCAGTATTTT.

In DNA form, the CDR3 reads TGTGCCACCAGCAGAGACCCTAGCGGGCGGAGCACAGATACGCAGTATTTT. This gives the protein CATSRDPSGRSTDTQYF. The chain links TRBV15 to TRBJ2-3; 8 positions agree with TRBD2. Germline V gene lookup returns CDR1 LNHNV and CDR2 YYDKDF (reference sequence). V was clipped by 0 bases and J by 0 bases; unmatched bases: 5. This CDR3 spans 17 amino acids.

The chain is built from TRBV6-5 and TRBJ1-1; no reliable D call. CDR1 and CDR2 (germline): MNHEY, SVGAGI. This CDR3 has 15 residues. Trimming left V 0 bases short and J 0 bases short, with 8 bases between. Here the CDR3 reads CASSYSKGVNTEAFF. The CDR3 bases are TGTGCCAGCAGTTACTCGAAAGGAGTGAACACTGAAGCTTTCTTT.

The gene calls are TRBV9 and TRBJ2-5; D is possibly TRBD2 (6 bases). Between the trimmed V and J ends, which lost 0 bases and 4 bases, there was a span of 13 bases. The germline V gene encodes CDR1 SGDLS and CDR2 YYNGEE. The CDR3 has 15 residues. This CDR3 is CASSVDGAGIETQYF. DNA of the CDR3: TGTGCCAGCAGCGTAGACGGTGCGGGGATAGAGACCCAGTACTTC.

V and J are TRBV5-1 and TRBJ1-1; possibly TRBD1 for D (5 bases). Germline loops: CDR1 SGHRS, CDR2 YFSETQ. V was trimmed by 4 bases and J by 9 bases, leaving 16 bases between them. The CDR3 covers 13 residues. The CDR3 protein is CASSAGGDPKAFF. The CDR3 DNA is TGCGCCAGCAGCGCGGGGGGGGATCCTAAAGCTTTCTTT.

V is TRBV9 and J is TRBJ1-1, with TRBD1 matching 10 bases. V lost 4 bases and J lost 3; bases outside the gene matches: 9. From germline, CDR1 is SGDLS and CDR2 YYNGEE. CDR3 size: 16 residues. CDR3 protein: CASSREAGQGDTEAFF. CDR3 coding DNA: TGTGCCAGCAGCAGAGAGGCCGGACAGGGGGACACTGAAGCTTTCTTT.

The chain carries TRBV10-3 and TRBJ2-7, with D hard to call. Germline lookup yields CDR1 ENHRY and CDR2 SYGVKD. The CDR3 contains 13 residues. Trimming took off 4 bases at V and 7 bases at J, with 14 bases between the two ends. This CDR3 reads CAISAVSAGEQYF. For the CDR3, the DNA is TGTGCCATCAGTGCGGTTTCAGCCGGGGAGCAGTACTTC.

The rearrangement joins TRBV28 to TRBJ1-4; TRBD1 agrees at 7 bases. Germline values: CDR1 MDHEN, CDR2 SYDVKM. V dropped 1 base and J dropped 7; count of bases not matched to a gene: 6. This CDR3 comprises 15 residues. CDR3 nucleotide sequence: TGTGCCAGCAGTTTATTGACAGGGAGGTCTGAAAAACTGTTTTTT. This encodes CASSLLTGRSEKLFF.

This chain uses TRBV6-1 with TRBJ2-1; no firm D call. This CDR3 has 11 amino acids. Trimming cost V 4 bases and J 4 bases, with 2 bases left between them. Germline V gives CDR1 MNHNS, CDR2 SASEGT. DNA for the CDR3: TGTGCCAGCAGTGTATACAATGAGCAGTTCTTC. As protein: CASSVYNEQFF.

This clone came up a few times. J is TRBJ1-1 and V is TRBV6-1; TRBD1 matches at 7 bases. Trimming cost V 1 base and J 12 bases; bases outside gene matches: 8. The CDR3 has 13 residues. The germline gives CDR1 MNHNS, CDR2 SASEGT. The CDR3 DNA is TGTGCCAGCAGTGAAGGGGTCGACAGGGTAACTTTCTTT. This codes for CASSEGVDRVTFF.

V usage is TRBV28 and J usage is TRBJ2-6; tentative D call: TRBD2 (7 bases). Germline lookup yields CDR1 MDHEN and CDR2 SYDVKM. The CDR3 is 16 residues long. V gave up 5 bases and J gave up 2 bases, with 13 bases separating them. CDR3 bases: TGTGCCAGCAGTAGGGGGGGGACTGCTGGGGCCAACGTCCTGACTTTC. It translates to CASSRGGTAGANVLTF.

This clone came up once. The rearrangement links TRBV27 to TRBJ1-1; D is unclear. The germline gives CDR1 MNHEY, CDR2 SMNVEV (reference sequence). Deletions cut 3 bases from V and 1 base from J, with 12 bases between. This CDR3 region has 15 residues. The CDR3 bases are TGTGCCAGCAGTTTCGATAGACTCCCGAACACTGAAGCTTTCTTT. Its protein is CASSFDRLPNTEAFF.

The chain has TRBV9 and TRBJ1-1; tentative D call: TRBD1 (6 bases). This CDR3 is built from 13 residues. Trimming left V 1 base short and J 4 bases short, with 8 bases between. Germline CDR1 reads SGDLS; CDR2 reads YYNGEE. This CDR3 is CASSVTGTTEAFF. The CDR3 DNA reads as TGTGCCAGCAGCGTAACAGGGACCACTGAAGCTTTCTTT. Complete variable domain (other parts from reference TRBV9 and TRBJ1-1): DSGVTQTPKHLITATGQRVTLRCSPRSGDLSVYWYQQSLDQGLQFLIQYYNGEERAKGNILERFSAQQFPDLHSELNLSSLELGDSALYFCASSVTGTTEAFFGQGTRLTVV.

This sequence joins TRBV29-1 and TRBJ2-5; 8 nucleotides align to TRBD1. The V gene's germline CDR1 is SQVTM and CDR2 ANQGSEA. J gave up 5 bases and V 3 bases, and 5 bases lay outside the gene matches. This CDR3 region has 13 residues. The CDR3 reads CSVDNRGEETQYF. The DNA for the CDR3 is TGCAGCGTTGATAACAGGGGGGAGGAGACCCAGTACTTC. Filled out from reference TRBV29-1 and TRBJ2-5, the complete variable domain reads SAVISQKPSRDICQRGTSLTIQCQVDSQVTMMFWYRQQPGQSLTLIATANQGSEATYESGFVIDKFPISRPNLTFSTLTVSNMSPEDSSIYLCSVDNRGEETQYFGPGTRLLVL.

The chain links TRBV4-1 to TRBJ1-1, with D perhaps TRBD1 (6 bases). This CDR3 has 14 amino acids. The V and J ends lost 2 bases and 6 bases respectively, with 13 bases between them. Per germline, CDR1 MGHRA and CDR2 YSYEKL. The CDR3 reads CASSQYRTVPEAFF. The DNA of the CDR3 is TGCGCCAGCAGCCAATATAGGACAGTCCCTGAAGCTTTCTTT.

The V call is TRBV30, the J call TRBJ2-1; 9 bases line up with TRBD2. The CDR3 runs to 13 residues. Germline CDR1 GTSNPN, CDR2 SVGIG (reference sequence). V trimming: 2 bases; J trimming: 7 bases; junction bases outside the gene matches: 3. CDR3 amino acids: CAWSPAGGNEQFF. DNA of the CDR3: TGTGCCTGGAGTCCAGCGGGGGGAAATGAGCAGTTCTTC.

The genes are TRBV28 and TRBJ1-3, with TRBD1 matching 7 bases. Germline trimming cut 6 bases from V and 10 bases from J; bases unmatched to any gene: 12. The CDR3 totals 14 residues. Germline V gene sequence: CDR1 MDHEN, CDR2 SYDVKM. For the CDR3, the DNA is TGTGCCAGCAGGTCTGACCAAGGGGGCAAGACCATATATTTT. This translates into CASRSDQGGKTIYF.

The J gene is TRBJ1-2, the V gene TRBV4-2, with 7 bases lining up with TRBD1. Germline V CDR1 and CDR2: LGHNA, YNFKEQ. The CDR3 length is 14 residues. The V gene end was trimmed by 1 base and the J gene end by 6 bases; junction bases not matched to a gene: 5. The CDR3 DNA follows: TGTGCCAGCAGCCAAGTTCAGGGGGTCGATGGCTACACCTTC. Residues: CASSQVQGVDGYTF.